These 27 T cell receptor beta chains were all obtained from the same sample, sequenced in a study of blood T cell repertoires in COVID-19. Method: immunoSEQ multiplex PCR; TCRdb's copy keeps in-frame clones and lacks some. The sample lists 100,000 to 150,000 clones, roughly nine tenths occurring once. Sequencing was done on a sample of peripheral blood. The receptors here all came from a man aged 50-59 years with active COVID-19.

This clone was picked up one time. This chain links TRBV4-1 with TRBJ1-2; 8 nucleotides align to TRBD1. The CDR3 runs 14 residues. Germline V gene sequence: CDR1 MGHRA, CDR2 YSYEKL. V lost 4 bases, J lost 4 bases, and 5 bases stayed unmatched. In nucleotides, the CDR3 is TGCGCCAGCAGCCCTGGGACAGGAGCCTATGGCTACACCTTC. This codes for CASSPGTGAYGYTF.

The chain combines TRBV4-2 with TRBJ2-1; no clear D. CDR3 length equals 18 residues. CDR1 and CDR2 from the germline V gene are LGHNA and YNFKEQ. Between the trimmed V and J ends, which lost 0 bases and 7 bases, there was a span of 22 bases. The CDR3 nucleotides are TGTGCCAGCAGCCAAGAATCCGCGCTAGTAACGTTTGTAAATGAGCAGTTCTTC. Translating gives CASSQESALVTFVNEQFF.

The chain joins TRBV19 to TRBJ1-1; D possibly corresponds to TRBD1 (6 bases). Germline CDR1 LNHDA, CDR2 SQIVND (reference sequence). V was pared by 3 bases and J by 5 bases, with 22 bases between. The CDR3 is 17 amino acids. The CDR3, as DNA: TGTGCCAGTAGTATGGGACTAAACAGGGAAGGGAGAACTGAAGCTTTCTTT. This encodes CASSMGLNREGRTEAFF. The full variable domain, completed using reference TRBV19 and TRBJ1-1, is DGGITQSPKYLFRKEGQNVTLSCEQNLNHDAMYWYRQDPGQGLRLIYYSQIVNDFQKGDIAEGYSVSREKKESFPLTVTSAQKNPTAFYLCASSMGLNREGRTEAFFGQGTRLTVV.

The rearrangement links TRBV19 to TRBJ2-5, with D maybe TRBD2 (5 bases). CDR1 and CDR2 (germline): LNHDA, SQIVND (reference sequence). V was trimmed by 3 bases and J by 5 bases, leaving 7 bases between them. The CDR3 is 12 amino acids. CDR3 loop: CASSMWEETQYF. DNA of the CDR3: TGTGCCAGTAGTATGTGGGAGGAGACCCAGTACTTC.

V is TRBV27 and J is TRBJ2-5; tentative D call: TRBD2 (7 bases). The germline V and J ends were trimmed by 6 bases and 2 bases, with 13 bases remaining between them. Germline V lookup: CDR1 MNHEY, CDR2 SMNVEV (reference sequence). The CDR3 contains 14 residues. The CDR3 bases are TGTGCCAGCAGGACCGCGGGGGCGCAAGAGACCCAGTACTTC. Amino acids: CASRTAGAQETQYF.

This chain uses TRBV3-1 (or the pseudogene TRBV3-2) with TRBJ1-2; 8 bases align to TRBD1. Germline V gene sequence: CDR1 LGHDT, CDR2 YNNKEL (reference sequence). The CDR3 is made up of 15 amino acids. J lost 9 bases, V lost 3 bases, and 12 bases had no gene match. CDR3 coding DNA: TGTGCCAGCAGCCAGGCAGGGGGCGACGAAGGATGCTACACCTTC. It codes for CASSQAGGDEGCYTF.

This clone appeared once. The chain uses TRBV18 and TRBJ1-5, with a possible D match to TRBD1 (5 bases). V was pared by 5 bases and J by 0 bases, with 11 bases between. There are 15 residues in the CDR3. CDR1 and CDR2 from the germline V gene are KGHSH and LQKENI. The CDR3 reads CASSTGHYSNQPQHF. CDR3 DNA: TGTGCCAGCTCAACAGGCCATTATAGCAATCAGCCCCAGCATTTT.

The rearrangement links TRBV2 to TRBJ1-2, with 8 bases matching TRBD1. This CDR3 contains 13 residues. Per germline, CDR1 SNHLY and CDR2 FYNNEI. J was trimmed by 3 bases and V by 4 bases; bases with no gene match: 1. CDR3 residues: CASSVTGDYGYTF. CDR3 DNA: TGTGCCAGCAGTGTGACAGGGGACTATGGCTACACCTTC.

The genes are TRBV2 and TRBJ2-7; 7 bases agree with TRBD1. The CDR3 sequence is 14 residues long. V trimming: 6 bases; J trimming: 3 bases; junction bases outside the gene matches: 8. Germline V gene lookup returns CDR1 SNHLY and CDR2 FYNNEI. CDR3 sequence: CASSPGDRYYEQYF. In DNA form, the CDR3 reads TGTGCCAGCAGCCCTGGGGACAGATACTACGAGCAGTACTTC. Looking up the rest from reference TRBV2 and TRBJ2-7 gives the full variable domain: EPEVTQTPSHQVTQMGQEVILRCVPISNHLYFYWYRQILGQKVEFLVSFYNNEISEKSEIFDDQFSVERPDGSNFTLKIRSTKLEDSAMYFCASSPGDRYYEQYFGPGTRLTVT.

The chain's CDR3 is CASSGTDIGSDEQFF. CDR3 sequence (DNA): TGTGCCAGTAGTGGGACAGATATAGGTAGCGATGAGCAGTTCTTC. The chain uses TRBV19 and TRBJ2-1, with 7 bases fitting TRBD1. CDR1 and CDR2 from the germline V gene are LNHDA and SQIVND (reference sequence). The CDR3 is 15 residues long. Trimming cost V 5 bases and J 8 bases; bases outside gene matches: 12.

This rearrangement joins TRBV15 to TRBJ1-2; no reliable D call. V was clipped by 0 bases and J by 2 bases, with 4 bases between them. Per the germline V gene, CDR1 is LNHNV and CDR2 is YYDKDF (reference sequence). The CDR3 loop spans 13 amino acids. DNA of the CDR3: TGTGCCACCAGCAGAGACAGAAACTATGGCTACACCTTC. Amino acids: CATSRDRNYGYTF.

The gene calls are TRBV4-2 and TRBJ2-3; 7 nucleotides match TRBD1. The germline V gene encodes CDR1 LGHNA and CDR2 YNFKEQ. Trimming at V came to 0 bases and at J to 7 bases, leaving 10 bases not matched to a gene. This CDR3 contains 16 residues. The CDR3 DNA follows: TGTGCCAGCAGCCAAGACCAGACGACAGGGTTGAATACGCAGTATTTT. Protein sequence: CASSQDQTTGLNTQYF.

The V call is TRBV18, the J call TRBJ2-5; TRBD2 agrees at 8 bases. This CDR3 is 15 amino acids long. The junction had 6 bases not matched to a gene; V was cut back by 3 bases and J by 3 bases. In germline, CDR1 is KGHSH, CDR2 LQKENI. CDR3 sequence: CASSPQRGSKETQYF. In DNA form, the CDR3 reads TGTGCCAGCTCACCGCAGCGGGGGTCTAAAGAGACCCAGTACTTC. The complete variable domain, with remaining parts taken from reference TRBV18 and TRBJ2-5, reads NAGVMQNPRHLVRRRGQEARLRCSPMKGHSHVYWYRQLPEEGLKFMVYLQKENIIDESGMPKERFSAEFPKEGPSILRIQQVVRGDSAAYFCASSPQRGSKETQYFGPGTRLLVL.

The chain uses TRBV2 and TRBJ1-1; D perhaps matches TRBD1 (5 bases). This CDR3 is built from 15 residues. CDR1 and CDR2 from the germline V gene are SNHLY and FYNNEI. Between the trimmed V and J ends, which lost 5 bases and 5 bases, there was a span of 18 bases. The CDR3 sequence: CASSKRGQRNTEAFF. CDR3 DNA sequence: TGTGCCAGCAGTAAAAGGGGCCAAAGGAATACTGAAGCTTTCTTT.

The gene calls are TRBV25-1 and TRBJ1-1; no clear D gene. Germline CDR1 MGHDK, CDR2 SYGVNS. Trimming removed 5 bases at V and 4 bases at J, with 8 bases between. The CDR3 consists of 12 residues. The CDR3 is CASSYEGTEAFF. Written as DNA, the CDR3 is TGTGCCAGCAGTTACGAGGGCACTGAAGCTTTCTTT.

The genes are TRBV11-3 and TRBJ2-5; 8 bases agree with TRBD2. The germline CDR1 and CDR2 sequences are SGHNT and YENEEA. The ends lost 1 base at V and 2 bases at J; junction bases unmatched: 6. This CDR3 is 16 amino acids long. Here the CDR3 reads CASSLVGGGRQETQYF. For the CDR3, the DNA is TGTGCCAGCAGCTTAGTTGGCGGGGGGCGACAAGAGACCCAGTACTTC.

This chain connects TRBV9 to TRBJ2-1, with a possible D match to TRBD1 (5 bases). Trimming removed 5 bases at V and 6 bases at J, with 12 bases between. CDR1 and CDR2 (germline): SGDLS, YYNGEE. CDR3 size: 13 residues. The CDR3 nucleotides are TGTGCCAGCAGGGACCAGGGAAGCAATGAGCAGTTCTTC. Translation gives CASRDQGSNEQFF.

The genes are TRBV4-1 and TRBJ2-1; 15 bases are shared with TRBD2. The CDR3 has 17 residues. J lost 4 bases, V lost 4 bases, and 5 bases had no gene match. Germline V CDR1 and CDR2: MGHRA, YSYEKL. Here the CDR3 reads CASSLGTSGRIYNEQFF. In nucleotides, the CDR3 is TGCGCCAGCAGCCTCGGGACTAGCGGGAGGATTTACAATGAGCAGTTCTTC.

The rearrangement joins TRBV25-1 to TRBJ2-1; TRBD1 matches at 8 bases. This CDR3 region has 15 residues. Germline assignment: CDR1 MGHDK and CDR2 SYGVNS. The ends lost 6 bases at V and 5 bases at J; junction bases unmatched: 9. Here the CDR3 DNA reads TGTGCCAGCAGAGATGGACAGGGCATCAACAATGAGCAGTTCTTC. It is translated as CASRDGQGINNEQFF.

The chain employs TRBV5-5 and TRBJ2-2; no definite D call. From germline, CDR1 is SGHKS and CDR2 YYEKEE (reference sequence). The CDR3 totals 14 residues. Trimming took off 0 bases at V and 3 bases at J, with 6 bases between the two ends. Here the CDR3 reads CASSLGLDTGELFF. The CDR3 coding sequence is TGTGCCAGCAGCTTGGGACTGGACACCGGGGAGCTGTTTTTT.

This sequence joins TRBV5-1 and TRBJ2-2; D is possibly TRBD1 (5 bases). V was trimmed by 2 bases and J by 2 bases, leaving 10 bases between them. CDR3 size: 15 residues. CDR1 SGHRS and CDR2 YFSETQ come from the germline V gene. The CDR3 DNA sequence: TGCGCCAGCAGCTTCCGACAGACTAACACCGGGGAGCTGTTTTTT. It is translated as CASSFRQTNTGELFF.

V usage is TRBV29-1 and J usage is TRBJ2-7; 10 positions agree with TRBD1. J gave up 3 bases and V 7 bases, and 6 bases lay outside the gene matches. Germline lookup yields CDR1 SQVTM and CDR2 ANQGSEA. This CDR3 spans 13 amino acids. CDR3 DNA sequence: TGCAGCGCCGGACAGGGGGGATACTACGAGCAGTACTTC. This sequence encodes CSAGQGGYYEQYF.

The rearrangement links TRBV25-1 to TRBJ2-7; maybe TRBD2 (5 bases). Per germline, CDR1 MGHDK and CDR2 SYGVNS. Trimming removed 1 base at V and 4 bases at J, with 8 bases between. CDR3 length equals 13 residues. CDR3 sequence reads: CASSELSGYEQYF. The CDR3 bases are TGTGCCAGCAGTGAATTGAGCGGTTACGAGCAGTACTTC.

The rearrangement joins TRBV5-4 to TRBJ2-7, with a weak D call TRBD1 (6 bases). CDR1 and CDR2 from the germline V gene are SGHNT and YYREEE (reference sequence). V dropped 1 base and J dropped 1 base, with 9 bases sitting between them. The CDR3 totals 14 residues. Here the CDR3 reads CASSLQGFSYEQYV. The CDR3, as DNA: TGTGCCAGCAGCTTGCAGGGGTTTTCCTACGAGCAGTACGTC.

The chain couples TRBV15 to TRBJ2-1; 7 bases align to TRBD1. This CDR3 contains 18 residues. Per germline, CDR1 LNHNV and CDR2 YYDKDF (reference sequence). After removal of 0 bases from V and 5 bases from J, the junction contained 13 bases not matched to a gene. The CDR3 reads CATSRERIRGQSNNEQFF. CDR3 in DNA: TGTGCCACCAGCAGAGAAAGAATTCGGGGACAGTCGAACAATGAGCAGTTCTTC.

This clone was seen once. The chain links TRBV6-2 or TRBV6-3 to TRBJ2-1; maybe TRBD1 (5 bases). The CDR3 spans 13 residues. The V gene's germline CDR1 is MNHEY and CDR2 SVGEGT. The V end was cut by 0 bases, the J end by 6 bases, with 6 bases between. The CDR3 loop reads CASSYSRGNEQFF. In DNA form, the CDR3 reads TGTGCCAGCAGTTACTCAAGGGGCAATGAGCAGTTCTTC.

This chain uses TRBV5-5 with TRBJ2-3, with a possible D match to TRBD2 (6 bases). Trimming took off 6 bases at V and 7 bases at J, with 21 bases between the two ends. Per germline, CDR1 SGHKS and CDR2 YYEKEE (reference sequence). The length of the CDR3 is 15 residues. The CDR3 reads CASTPMAGLGYTQYF. As DNA, the CDR3 is TGTGCCAGCACCCCGATGGCGGGGTTGGGGTATACGCAGTATTTT.